Shown below are 17 T cell receptor beta chains from a single sample sequenced in a study of cytomegalovirus exposure and HLA in healthy donors. A multiplex PCR was run with 60 Vbeta primers and 13 Jbeta primers. TCRdb's copy holds only in-frame clones and misses some; the assay was immunoSEQ multiplex PCR. The sample consists of 140,000 to 150,000 clones, roughly 80% of them appearing once. Sequenced sample: PBMCs. These receptor sequences come from a woman aged 25-40 years in good health and CMV-seronegative.

The V gene is TRBV14, the J gene TRBJ1-2; a possible D gene is TRBD1 (5 bases). Trimming removed 4 bases from V and 4 bases from J, with 16 bases in between. The germline V gene has CDR1 SGHDN and CDR2 FVKESK. This CDR3 contains 15 residues. CDR3: CASSLLAGQPYGYTF. CDR3 bases: TGTGCCAGCAGCCTCCTTGCAGGGCAGCCCTATGGCTACACCTTC.

This clone turned up a few times. This chain connects TRBV4-3 to TRBJ2-7, with a tentative D call TRBD1 (5 bases). This CDR3 has 16 residues. Germline V gives CDR1 LGHNA, CDR2 YSLEER. V lost 0 bases to trimming and J lost 5 bases, with 17 bases between them. As DNA, the CDR3 is TGCGCCAGCAGCCAAGATGCAGTCCACCGGACAAACGAGCAGTACTTC. It is translated as CASSQDAVHRTNEQYF.

The chain uses TRBV2 and TRBJ2-7, with 12 bases identical to TRBD1. The V gene's germline CDR1 is SNHLY and CDR2 FYNNEI. The trim removed 5 bases at V and 0 bases at J, leaving 2 bases unmatched. This CDR3 comprises 15 residues. The CDR3 is CASSLGQGASYEQYF. In DNA, the CDR3 is TGTGCCAGCAGTCTGGGACAGGGGGCCTCCTACGAGCAGTACTTC.

The rearrangement joins TRBV30 to TRBJ1-4; TRBD1 aligns across 8 bases. The J segment lost 7 bases and the V segment lost 3 bases, leaving 7 bases of the junction unmatched. The CDR3 consists of 14 residues. CDR1 GTSNPN and CDR2 SVGIG come from the germline V gene (reference sequence). The CDR3 region is CAWSYRDRLEKLFF. For the CDR3, the DNA is TGTGCCTGGAGCTACCGGGACAGGCTTGAAAAACTGTTTTTT. Filled out from reference TRBV30 and TRBJ1-4, the complete variable domain reads SQTIHQWPATLVQPVGSPLSLECTVEGTSNPNLYWYRQAAGRGLQLLFYSVGIGQISSEVPQNLSASRPQDRQFILSSKKLLLSDSGFYLCAWSYRDRLEKLFFGSGTQLSVL.

This clone was counted a single time. The genes are TRBV29-1 and TRBJ2-7; 8 nucleotides line up with TRBD1. The CDR3 has 13 residues. The J segment lost 5 bases and the V segment lost 6 bases, leaving 9 bases of the junction unmatched. Germline values: CDR1 SQVTM, CDR2 ANQGSEA. The CDR3: CSVGDRWRNEQYF. Written as DNA, the CDR3 is TGCAGCGTCGGGGACAGGTGGAGAAACGAGCAGTACTTC.

This clone was seen a handful of times. V usage is TRBV9 and J usage is TRBJ2-3; D may be TRBD2 (6 bases). The CDR3 is 14 residues long. Germline V CDR1 and CDR2: SGDLS, YYNGEE. V was pared by 2 bases and J by 2 bases, with 9 bases between. DNA of the CDR3: TGTGCCAGCAGCGTTTTAGCGGACACAGATACGCAGTATTTT. Its protein product is CASSVLADTDTQYF.

This sequence joins TRBV25-1 and TRBJ2-5, with D perhaps TRBD1 (6 bases). Germline-derived CDR1 and CDR2 are MGHDK and SYGVNS. V lost 1 base and J lost 2, with 11 bases in between. The CDR3 totals 15 residues. The CDR3 DNA follows: TGTGCCAGCAGTGAATTTGGGGGCCTGCAAGAGACCCAGTACTTC. Protein sequence: CASSEFGGLQETQYF.

The DNA for the CDR3 is TGTGCCAGCAGTGTGAACGGGGGGAATTACAATGAGCAGTTCTTC. As protein: CASSVNGGNYNEQFF. The genes are TRBV6-4 and TRBJ2-1; TRBD2 aligns across 7 bases. Germline V gene sequence: CDR1 MRHNA, CDR2 SNTAGT. The ends lost 4 bases at V and 4 bases at J; junction bases unmatched: 7. The length of the CDR3 is 15 residues.

The chain carries TRBV19 and TRBJ2-5; the D gene is possibly TRBD1 (6 bases). CDR1 and CDR2 (germline): LNHDA, SQIVND (reference sequence). CDR3 length equals 14 residues. V was pared by 6 bases and J by 4 bases, with 15 bases between. CDR3 sequence: CASRTTGGPETQYF. Written as DNA, the CDR3 is TGTGCCAGTAGGACGACAGGCGGTCCAGAGACCCAGTACTTC.

The chain joins TRBV23-1 to TRBJ1-6; tentative D call: TRBD1 (5 bases). TRBV23-1 is an ORF for which the function is uncertain. CDR3 length: 19 amino acids. Trimming left V 0 bases short and J 7 bases short, with 22 bases between. The CDR3 loop is CASSQSLVLSGLWNSPLHF. For the CDR3, the DNA is TGCGCCAGCAGTCAATCTCTAGTATTATCGGGACTGTGGAATTCACCCCTCCACTTT.

This clone was recorded once. The gene calls are TRBV6-1 and TRBJ1-4, with 8 nucleotides matching TRBD1. CDR1 is MNHNS and CDR2 is SASEGT in the germline V gene. The CDR3 spans 13 residues. The V segment lost 6 bases and the J segment 5 bases; nucleotides outside the gene matches: 2. Written as DNA, the CDR3 is TGTGCCAGCAGAGGGACAGGAAATGAAAAACTGTTTTTT. It codes for CASRGTGNEKLFF.

The chain couples TRBV4-1 to TRBJ2-7; TRBD2 matches at 11 bases. Trimming at V came to 0 bases and at J to 4 bases, leaving 5 bases not matched to a gene. Germline V gene lookup returns CDR1 MGHRA and CDR2 YSYEKL. The CDR3 has 16 residues. The CDR3 DNA sequence: TGCGCCAGCAGCCAAGATAGCGGGGGGGTCTCGTACGAGCAGTACTTC. This translates into CASSQDSGGVSYEQYF.

The chain is built from TRBV7-9 and TRBJ1-6, with TRBD1 identical over 10 bases. Per the germline V gene, CDR1 is SEHNR and CDR2 is FQNEAQ (reference sequence). V trimming: 4 bases; J trimming: 10 bases; junction bases outside the gene matches: 7. The CDR3 runs to 15 residues. Written as DNA, the CDR3 is TGTGCCAGCAGCTCGCAGGGACAGGGGAACTCACCCCTCCACTTT. This gives the protein CASSSQGQGNSPLHF.

The rearrangement joins TRBV11-2 to TRBJ2-1, with D unclear. Trimming shortened V by 1 base and J by 1 base, and 5 bases separated the two germline ends. Germline loops: CDR1 SGHAT, CDR2 FQNNGV. This CDR3 region has 14 residues. The CDR3 spells CASSLGSSYNEQFF. CDR3 sequence (DNA): TGTGCCAGCAGCTTAGGTAGTTCCTACAATGAGCAGTTCTTC.

Many counts were recorded for this clone. The chain has TRBV6-1 and TRBJ2-7, with 7 bases fitting TRBD2. CDR3 length: 14 residues. The V gene end was trimmed by 3 bases and the J gene end by 2 bases; junction bases not matched to a gene: 4. Germline CDR1 MNHNS, CDR2 SASEGT. The chain's CDR3 is CASSDWGGTYEQYF. As DNA, the CDR3 is TGTGCCAGCAGTGATTGGGGGGGTACCTACGAGCAGTACTTC.

V usage is TRBV7-8 and J usage is TRBJ2-1, with D possibly matching TRBD1 (6 bases). The V end lost 2 bases, the J end lost 2 bases, and 10 bases lay between the germline ends. The germline CDR1 and CDR2 sequences are SGHVS and FQNEAQ. The CDR3 has 15 residues. CDR3 in DNA: TGTGCCAGCAGCTTATCAGGGGCGGCCTACAATGAGCAGTTCTTC. Translating gives CASSLSGAAYNEQFF.

The rearrangement joins TRBV7-9 to TRBJ2-1; D possibly corresponds to TRBD2 (7 bases). The ends were cut back, 4 bases at V and 7 bases at J, with 17 bases in the middle. Germline loops: CDR1 SEHNR, CDR2 FQNEAQ (reference sequence). This CDR3 has 15 residues. CDR3 in DNA: TGTGCCAGCAGCTGGGGGCGGGGGCTGGTGAATGAGCAGTTCTTC. Translation: CASSWGRGLVNEQFF.